This TCR beta chain derives from a study of T cells after yellow fever vaccination. 5'RACE template switching added a universal primer site and UMIs to TCR cDNA. TCRdb ran MiXCR on the 5' RACE reads and lists one entry per CDR3 protein. This table holds 200,000 to 250,000 distinct CDR3 sequences, 6.9% found once. This clonotype was picked up a small number of times. The antigen is undetermined. Study results and limitations: Reappearance after the booster was observed for most primary-vaccination clones (more than 95% CD4, roughly 90% CD8). Although most clonotypes did not, a small share appeared in both CD4 and CD8 compartments.

This CDR3 is built from 14 residues. Looked up from germline, CDR1 is MNHEY and CDR2 is SVGEGT. Trimming at V came to 7 bases and at J to 6 bases, leaving 9 bases not matched to a gene. Sequencing used CD4+ T cells sorted from PBMCs, obtained 15 days after the yellow fever booster vaccination. The clonotype was recovered from a man between 25 and 39 years old who received the YFV17D yellow fever vaccine. The J gene is TRBJ2-1, the V gene TRBV6-2 or TRBV6-3; 7 bases are a match to TRBD2. The CDR3 region is CASISGLVRNEQFF. In DNA form, the CDR3 reads TGTGCCAGCATTTCTGGACTAGTACGCAATGAGCAGTTCTTC.